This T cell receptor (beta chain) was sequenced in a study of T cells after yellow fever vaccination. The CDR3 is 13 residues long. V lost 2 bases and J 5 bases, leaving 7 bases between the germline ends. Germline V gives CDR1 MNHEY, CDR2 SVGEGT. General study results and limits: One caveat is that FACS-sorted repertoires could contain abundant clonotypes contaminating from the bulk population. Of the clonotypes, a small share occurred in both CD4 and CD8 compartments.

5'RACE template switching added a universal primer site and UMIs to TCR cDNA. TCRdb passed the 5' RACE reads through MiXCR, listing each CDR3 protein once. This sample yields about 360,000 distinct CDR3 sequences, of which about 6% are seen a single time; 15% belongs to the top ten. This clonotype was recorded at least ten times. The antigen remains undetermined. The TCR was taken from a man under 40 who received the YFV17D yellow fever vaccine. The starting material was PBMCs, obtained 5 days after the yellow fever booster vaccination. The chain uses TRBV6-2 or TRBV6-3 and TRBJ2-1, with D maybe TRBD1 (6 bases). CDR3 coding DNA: TGTGCCAGCAGTTACCAGGGGCACAATGAGCAGTTCTTC. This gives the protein CASSYQGHNEQFF.